This T cell receptor beta chain was profiled in a study of blood T cells in healthy people across ages. This clonotype occurred a few times. Its cognate antigen is unknown. Study-level points and caveats: What prevented conclusive comparison of naive and antigen-experienced cells was that PBMCs were unsorted.

With a J-beta primer mix and a sample-barcoded 5' primer, a second PCR ran roughly 7 to 11 cycles. Each of the cDNA molecules was tagged by a template-switch adaptor with 12 random nucleotides. MiXCR was run by TCRdb on the 5' RACE reads, yielding one entry per CDR3 protein. This table holds roughly 1.6 million distinct CDR3 sequences, almost 35% found once. The sequence was collected from a woman in her thirties in good health. Sequencing was performed on blood.

The CDR3 DNA follows: TGTGCCAGCAGTTACCCCTTAAGAATAGCGGGGGGGACAGATACGCAGTATTTT. Its protein is CASSYPLRIAGGTDTQYF. The rearrangement joins TRBV12-3 or TRBV12-4 to TRBJ2-3, with TRBD2 matching over 11 bases. After removal of 4 bases from V and 3 bases from J, the junction contained 12 bases not matched to a gene. CDR3 length: 18 amino acids.